A single sample gave rise to the 19 T cell receptor beta chains below, sequenced in a study of shared clonotypes between healthy human individuals (dated by TCRdb to 2018 to 2021). Receptor libraries were prepared by the immunoSEQ multiplex PCR assay. Sourced from immuneACCESS, this table was stored by TCRdb with only in-frame sequences that have V and J called. A share of the clones is absent; for the studies checked, an unresolved V gene accounts for under half, and the remainder has no known explanation. This sample lists about 2.4 million clones; 93% were detected once. The ten most abundant clones make up about 0.34% of the sample. Source material: naive CD4+ T cells from PBMCs. What the cell subset or site label conveys for this sample: CD45RA+ positively selected. These receptors were obtained from a young man in good health. Some clones in this sample may be carry-over from other donors' samples.

The chain couples TRBV28 to TRBJ2-4, with 7 nucleotides matching TRBD1. Trimming removed 5 bases from V and 0 bases from J; junction bases left unmatched: 7. The CDR3 is 16 residues long. CDR1 is MDHEN, CDR2 SYDVKM, per germline. CDR3 residues: CASSDPGQIAKNIQYF. The CDR3 DNA reads as TGTGCCAGCAGTGACCCGGGACAGATAGCCAAAAACATTCAGTACTTC. Complete variable domain (other parts from reference TRBV28 and TRBJ2-4): DVKVTQSSRYLVKRTGEKVFLECVQDMDHENMFWYRQDPGLGLRLIYFSYDVKMKEKGDIPEGYSVSREKKERFSLILESASTNQTSMYLCASSDPGQIAKNIQYFGAGTRLSVL.

The chain combines TRBV5-4 with TRBJ1-1; TRBD1 matches at 7 bases. This CDR3 region has 14 residues. The V and J ends lost 3 bases and 1 base, in that order; junction bases with no gene match: 3. Germline V CDR1 and CDR2: SGHNT, YYREEE (reference sequence). The CDR3 DNA is TGTGCCAGCAGCTCTGACAGGGCGAACACTGAAGCTTTCTTT. This sequence encodes CASSSDRANTEAFF.

The chain has TRBV6-1 and TRBJ2-2; the match to TRBD2 covers 10 bases. V dropped 6 bases and J dropped 7; count of bases not matched to a gene: 8. The CDR3 is 15 residues long. Germline loops: CDR1 MNHNS, CDR2 SASEGT. DNA of the CDR3: TGTGCCAGCAGGACGGGACTAGCGATGGGCGGGGAGCTGTTTTTT. Translation: CASRTGLAMGGELFF.

V usage is TRBV28 and J usage is TRBJ2-7, with D perhaps assigned TRBD1 or TRBD2 (9 bases each). The CDR3 length is 20 residues. Trimming left V 6 bases short and J 3 bases short, with 33 bases between. Looked up from germline, CDR1 is MDHEN and CDR2 is SYDVKM. The CDR3 sequence: CASSPPEGQGWTSDDYEQYF. The CDR3 DNA sequence: TGTGCCAGCAGCCCCCCAGAGGGACAGGGATGGACTAGCGATGACTACGAGCAGTACTTC.

The genes are TRBV5-5 and TRBJ1-1; 8 bases map to TRBD1. Trimming removed 3 bases from V and 5 bases from J; junction bases left unmatched: 9. The CDR3 is 15 amino acids. From germline, CDR1 is SGHKS and CDR2 YYEKEE (reference sequence). CDR3 nucleotide sequence: TGTGCCAGCAGCTACGCCGGGACAGGAGGAACTGAAGCTTTCTTT. It encodes CASSYAGTGGTEAFF.

J is TRBJ2-7 and V is TRBV6-6; D gene unclear. The V end was cut by 0 bases, the J end by 8 bases, with 14 bases between. The CDR3 contains 14 residues. CDR1 MNHNY and CDR2 SVGAGI come from the germline V gene (reference sequence). The CDR3 protein is CASSYSSRIPQQYF. The CDR3 DNA reads as TGTGCCAGCAGTTACTCGAGTCGGATACCCCAGCAGTACTTC.

J is TRBJ2-7 and V is TRBV19; 10 nucleotides match TRBD2. This CDR3 spans 17 amino acids. CDR1 LNHDA and CDR2 SQIVND come from the germline V gene (reference sequence). V shed 2 bases, J shed 3 bases, and the junction held 10 bases outside the gene matches. The CDR3 protein is CASSILVVAGGYYEQYF. CDR3 bases: TGTGCCAGTAGTATACTTGTAGTAGCGGGAGGATACTACGAGCAGTACTTC.

The V call is TRBV5-1, the J call TRBJ2-5; either TRBD1 or TRBD2 may supply D (5 bases each). Germline V gives CDR1 SGHRS, CDR2 YFSETQ. With 0 bases removed from V and 4 bases from J, the gap between germline ends came to 10 bases. The CDR3 length is 14 residues. The CDR3 loop is CASSLGGAIETQYF. In DNA, the CDR3 is TGCGCCAGCAGCTTGGGAGGGGCGATAGAGACCCAGTACTTC.

This chain links TRBV28 with TRBJ1-2; D is unclear. Germline loops: CDR1 MDHEN, CDR2 SYDVKM. The CDR3 totals 14 residues. Deletions cut 2 bases from V and 2 bases from J, with 9 bases between. CDR3 residues: CASSLRQENYGYTF. In DNA, the CDR3 is TGTGCCAGCAGTTTAAGGCAGGAAAACTATGGCTACACCTTC.

The CDR3 nucleotides read TGTGCCAGCAGCCCCCGGACTAGCTGGGACAATGAGCAGTTCTTC. Its protein is CASSPRTSWDNEQFF. V is TRBV28 and J is TRBJ2-1, with 8 bases matching TRBD2. The CDR3 has 15 amino acids. Germline V lookup: CDR1 MDHEN, CDR2 SYDVKM. Losses at the gene ends were 6 bases for V and 5 bases for J; bases not matched to a gene: 9.

V and J are TRBV2 and TRBJ2-7; no clear D. CDR1 is SNHLY, CDR2 FYNNEI, per germline. The CDR3 length is 11 residues. Trimming left V 6 bases short and J 5 bases short, with 8 bases between. This CDR3 is CASSLEHEQYF. DNA of the CDR3: TGTGCCAGCAGCCTTGAACACGAGCAGTACTTC.

The V and J genes are TRBV5-1 and TRBJ2-1; a possible D gene is TRBD2 (6 bases). CDR1 is SGHRS and CDR2 is YFSETQ in the germline V gene. Trimming pared 1 base from V and 12 bases from J, leaving 23 bases between. The CDR3 is 16 residues long. CDR3 region: CASSLFPGTAGIGQFF. CDR3 in DNA: TGCGCCAGCAGCTTGTTCCCAGGGACCGCGGGGATAGGGCAGTTCTTC.

V and J are TRBV6-1 and TRBJ1-6, with TRBD1 identical over 7 bases. Germline V CDR1 and CDR2: MNHNS, SASEGT. After removal of 6 bases from V and 8 bases from J, the junction contained 7 bases not matched to a gene. The CDR3 runs 14 residues. The CDR3: CASREGAGDSPLHF. CDR3 sequence (DNA): TGTGCCAGCAGAGAGGGGGCGGGGGATTCACCCCTCCACTTT.

This chain uses TRBV10-1 with TRBJ2-7; 9 bases are a match to TRBD2. There are 15 residues in the CDR3. J gave up 3 bases and V 0 bases, and 3 bases lay outside the gene matches. Germline V gives CDR1 WNHNN, CDR2 SYGVQD (reference sequence). CDR3: CASSESVTSGYEQYF. In DNA, the CDR3 is TGCGCCAGCAGTGAGTCGGTGACTAGCGGCTACGAGCAGTACTTC.

On this clone: This CDR3 is also generated by other DNA sequences in the sample. The rearrangement uses TRBV27 and TRBJ2-2, with D hard to call. The germline V gene encodes CDR1 MNHEY and CDR2 SMNVEV (reference sequence). Trimming removed 0 bases from V and 7 bases from J, with 0 bases in between. The CDR3 spans 11 residues. The CDR3 region has the DNA TGTGCCAGCAGTTTATCCGGGGAGCTGTTTTTT. Its translation: CASSLSGELFF.

Comment on this clone: This specimen includes other DNA sequences encoding the same CDR3. V usage is TRBV28 and J usage is TRBJ2-7, with TRBD1 matching over 9 bases. This CDR3 has 13 amino acids. Looked up from germline, CDR1 is MDHEN and CDR2 is SYDVKM. The V segment lost 9 bases and the J segment 3 bases; nucleotides outside the gene matches: 6. CDR3 in amino acids: CASSPGQGYEQYF. Here the CDR3 DNA reads TGTGCCAGTTCGCCGGGACAGGGCTACGAGCAGTACTTC. Full variable domain (remainder filled in from reference TRBV28 and TRBJ2-7): DVKVTQSSRYLVKRTGEKVFLECVQDMDHENMFWYRQDPGLGLRLIYFSYDVKMKEKGDIPEGYSVSREKKERFSLILESASTNQTSMYLCASSPGQGYEQYFGPGTRLTVT.

This chain joins TRBV5-1 and TRBJ1-4; D is possibly TRBD1 (6 bases). V was trimmed by 0 bases and J by 4 bases, leaving 13 bases between them. Per germline, CDR1 SGHRS and CDR2 YFSETQ. The CDR3 contains 16 residues. The CDR3 DNA reads TGCGCCAGCAGCTTGGGGTCGGCAGGGGTTAATGAAAAACTGTTTTTT. Protein product: CASSLGSAGVNEKLFF.

The rearrangement joins TRBV7-2 to TRBJ2-5, with 9 nucleotides matching TRBD1. This CDR3 is built from 13 residues. Germline V gene sequence: CDR1 SGHTA, CDR2 FQGNSA. Trimming cost V 8 bases and J 5 bases; bases outside gene matches: 6. Here the CDR3 reads CASGNRGLETQYF. The CDR3 region has the DNA TGTGCCAGCGGTAACAGGGGGCTGGAGACCCAGTACTTC.

The rearrangement uses TRBV7-2 and TRBJ2-3, with a weak D call TRBD2 (5 bases). The V gene's germline CDR1 is SGHTA and CDR2 FQGNSA. This CDR3 region has 13 residues. Trimming cost V 4 bases and J 4 bases, with 9 bases left between them. CDR3 residues: CASSSEVSDTQYF. As DNA, the CDR3 is TGTGCCAGCAGCTCGGAGGTATCAGATACGCAGTATTTT.